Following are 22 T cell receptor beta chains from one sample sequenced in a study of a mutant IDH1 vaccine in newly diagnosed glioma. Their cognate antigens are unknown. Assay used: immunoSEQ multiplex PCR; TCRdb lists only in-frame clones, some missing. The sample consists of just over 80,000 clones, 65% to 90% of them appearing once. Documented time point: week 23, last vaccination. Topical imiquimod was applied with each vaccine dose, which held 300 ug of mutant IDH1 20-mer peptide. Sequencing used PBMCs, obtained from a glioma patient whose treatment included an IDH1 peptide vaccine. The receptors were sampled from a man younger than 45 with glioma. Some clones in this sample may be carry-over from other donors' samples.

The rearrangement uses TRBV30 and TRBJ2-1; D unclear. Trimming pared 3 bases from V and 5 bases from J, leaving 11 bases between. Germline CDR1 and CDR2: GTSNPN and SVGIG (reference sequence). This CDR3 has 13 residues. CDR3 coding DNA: TGTGCCTGGAGCCCGGACGGTAACAATGAGCAGTTCTTC. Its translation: CAWSPDGNNEQFF.

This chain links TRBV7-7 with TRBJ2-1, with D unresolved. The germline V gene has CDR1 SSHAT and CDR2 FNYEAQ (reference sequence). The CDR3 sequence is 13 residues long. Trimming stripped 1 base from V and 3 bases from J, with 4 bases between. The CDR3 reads CASSLDSYNEQFF. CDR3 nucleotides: TGTGCCAGCAGCTTAGACAGCTACAATGAGCAGTTCTTC.

The CDR3: CASRLQGGTEAFF. For the CDR3, the DNA is TGTGCCAGCAGATTACAGGGTGGGACTGAAGCTTTCTTT. J is TRBJ1-1 and V is TRBV6-4; tentative D call: TRBD1 (6 bases). The germline CDR1 and CDR2 sequences are MRHNA and SNTAGT. V was clipped by 6 bases and J by 5 bases, with 13 bases between them. This CDR3 spans 13 amino acids.

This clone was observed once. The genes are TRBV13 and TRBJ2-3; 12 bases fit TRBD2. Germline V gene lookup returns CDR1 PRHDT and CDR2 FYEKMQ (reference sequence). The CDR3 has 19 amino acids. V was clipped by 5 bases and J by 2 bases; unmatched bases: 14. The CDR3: CASSPTPTSGGYDTDTQYF. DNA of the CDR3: TGTGCCAGCAGCCCAACCCCGACTAGCGGGGGTTACGACACAGATACGCAGTATTTT.

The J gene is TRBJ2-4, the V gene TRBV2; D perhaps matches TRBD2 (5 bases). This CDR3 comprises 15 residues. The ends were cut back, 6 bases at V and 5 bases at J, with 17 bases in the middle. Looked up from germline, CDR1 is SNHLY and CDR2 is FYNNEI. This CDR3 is CASRETGKVQNIQYF. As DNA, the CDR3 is TGTGCCAGCAGAGAAACCGGGAAGGTCCAAAACATTCAGTACTTC.

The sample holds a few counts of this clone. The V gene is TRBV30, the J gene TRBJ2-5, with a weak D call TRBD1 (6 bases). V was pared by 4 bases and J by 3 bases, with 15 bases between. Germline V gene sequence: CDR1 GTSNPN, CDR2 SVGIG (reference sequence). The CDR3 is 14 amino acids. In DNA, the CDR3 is TGTGCCTGGAATCAGCAGGGGCGGGAAGAGACCCAGTACTTC. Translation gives CAWNQQGREETQYF. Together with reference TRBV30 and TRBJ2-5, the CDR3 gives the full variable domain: SQTIHQWPATLVQPVGSPLSLECTVEGTSNPNLYWYRQAAGRGLQLLFYSVGIGQISSEVPQNLSASRPQDRQFILSSKKLLLSDSGFYLCAWNQQGREETQYFGPGTRLLVL.

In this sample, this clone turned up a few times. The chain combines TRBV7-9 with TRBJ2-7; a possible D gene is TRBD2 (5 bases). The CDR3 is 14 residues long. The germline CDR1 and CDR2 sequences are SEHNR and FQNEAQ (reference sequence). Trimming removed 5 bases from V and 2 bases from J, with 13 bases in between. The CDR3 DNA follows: TGTGCCAGCAGCATACACGGCGGGCCCTACGAGCAGTACTTC. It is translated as CASSIHGGPYEQYF.

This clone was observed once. CDR3 residues: CASSAPFSGNRLREQYF. The CDR3, as DNA: TGTGCCAGCAGCGCGCCGTTTAGCGGGAATAGACTACGGGAGCAGTACTTC. The chain employs TRBV2 and TRBJ2-7, with 8 bases lining up with TRBD2. The germline gives CDR1 SNHLY, CDR2 FYNNEI. The CDR3 is 17 residues long. Trimming removed 6 bases from V and 7 bases from J; junction bases left unmatched: 20.

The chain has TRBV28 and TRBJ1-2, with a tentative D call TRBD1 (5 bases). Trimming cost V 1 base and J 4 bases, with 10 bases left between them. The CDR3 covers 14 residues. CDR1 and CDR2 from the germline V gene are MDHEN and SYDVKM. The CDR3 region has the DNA TGTGCCAGCAGTTTATCGGGGGAATCCTATGGCTACACCTTC. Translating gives CASSLSGESYGYTF.

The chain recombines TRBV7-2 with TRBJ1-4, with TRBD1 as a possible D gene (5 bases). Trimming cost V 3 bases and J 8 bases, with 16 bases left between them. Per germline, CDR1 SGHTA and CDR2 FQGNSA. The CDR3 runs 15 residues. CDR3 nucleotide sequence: TGTGCCAGCAGCTTCTTTTTGGGGCTTGACGAAAAACTGTTTTTT. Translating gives CASSFFLGLDEKLFF.

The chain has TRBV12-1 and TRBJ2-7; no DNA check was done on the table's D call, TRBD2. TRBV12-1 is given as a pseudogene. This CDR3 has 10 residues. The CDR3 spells CASSSNEQYF. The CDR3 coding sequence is TGTGCCAGCAGTAGCAACGAGCAGTACTTC.

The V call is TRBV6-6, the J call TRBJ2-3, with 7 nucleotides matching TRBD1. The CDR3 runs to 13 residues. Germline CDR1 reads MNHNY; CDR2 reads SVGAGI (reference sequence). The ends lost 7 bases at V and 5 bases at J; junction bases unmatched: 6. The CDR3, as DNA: TGTGCCAGCACTAACAGGGGAAAAGATACGCAGTATTTT. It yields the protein CASTNRGKDTQYF.

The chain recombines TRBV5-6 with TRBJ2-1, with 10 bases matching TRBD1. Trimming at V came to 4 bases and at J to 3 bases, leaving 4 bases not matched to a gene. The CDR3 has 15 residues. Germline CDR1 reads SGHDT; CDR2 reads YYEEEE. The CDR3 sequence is CASSLGQGHYNEQFF. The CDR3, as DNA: TGTGCCAGCAGCCTGGGACAGGGGCACTACAATGAGCAGTTCTTC.

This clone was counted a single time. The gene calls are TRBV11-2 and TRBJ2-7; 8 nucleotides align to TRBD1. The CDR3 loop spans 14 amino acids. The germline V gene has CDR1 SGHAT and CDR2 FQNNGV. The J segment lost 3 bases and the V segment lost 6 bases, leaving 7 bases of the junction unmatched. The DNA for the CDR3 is TGTGCCAGCAGTTCGAGACAGGGGTTCTACGAGCAGTACTTC. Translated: CASSSRQGFYEQYF.

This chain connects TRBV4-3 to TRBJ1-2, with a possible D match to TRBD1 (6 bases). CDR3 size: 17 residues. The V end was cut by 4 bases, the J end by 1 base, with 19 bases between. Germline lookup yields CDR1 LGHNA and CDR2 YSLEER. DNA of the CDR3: TGCGCCAGCAGCCCCCACGGGACACCCGCCAATAACTATGGCTACACCTTC. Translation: CASSPHGTPANNYGYTF.

The CDR3 DNA reads TGTGCCAGCGGTCGGACAGGGAGGGGCGAGCAGTACTTC. As protein: CASGRTGRGEQYF. The chain uses TRBV6-1 and TRBJ2-7; tentative D call: TRBD1 (8 bases). The length of the CDR3 is 13 residues. V was clipped by 8 bases and J by 6 bases, with 17 bases between them. Per the germline V gene, CDR1 is MNHNS and CDR2 is SASEGT.

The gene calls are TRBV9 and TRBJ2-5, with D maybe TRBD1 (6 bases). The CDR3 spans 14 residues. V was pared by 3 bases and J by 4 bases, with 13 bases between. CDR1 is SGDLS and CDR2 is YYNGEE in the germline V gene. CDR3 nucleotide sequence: TGTGCCAGCAGCGCCCGACAGGCGCGAGAGACCCAGTACTTC. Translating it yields CASSARQARETQYF.

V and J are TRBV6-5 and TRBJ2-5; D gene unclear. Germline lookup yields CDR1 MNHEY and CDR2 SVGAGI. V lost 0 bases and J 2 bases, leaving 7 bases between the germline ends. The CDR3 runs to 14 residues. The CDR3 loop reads CASSYSVSQETQYF. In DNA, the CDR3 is TGTGCCAGCAGTTACTCAGTCTCACAAGAGACCCAGTACTTC.

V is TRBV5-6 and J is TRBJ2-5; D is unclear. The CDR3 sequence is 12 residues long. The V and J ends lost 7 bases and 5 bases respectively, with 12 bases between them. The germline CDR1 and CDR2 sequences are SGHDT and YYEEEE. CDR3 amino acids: CASAQEMETQYF. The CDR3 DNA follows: TGTGCCAGCGCGCAGGAGATGGAGACCCAGTACTTC.

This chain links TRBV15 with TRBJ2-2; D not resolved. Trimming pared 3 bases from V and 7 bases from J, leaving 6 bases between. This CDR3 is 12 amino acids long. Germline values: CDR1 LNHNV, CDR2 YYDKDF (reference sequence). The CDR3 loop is CATSRRIGELFF. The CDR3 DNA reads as TGTGCCACCAGCAGGCGAATCGGGGAGCTGTTTTTT.

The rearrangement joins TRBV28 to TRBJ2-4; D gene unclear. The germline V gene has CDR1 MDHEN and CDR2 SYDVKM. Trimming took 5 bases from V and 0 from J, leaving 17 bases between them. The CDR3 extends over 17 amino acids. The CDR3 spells CASSTISTPLAKNIQYF. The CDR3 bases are TGTGCCAGCAGTACTATATCGACACCCTTAGCCAAAAACATTCAGTACTTC.

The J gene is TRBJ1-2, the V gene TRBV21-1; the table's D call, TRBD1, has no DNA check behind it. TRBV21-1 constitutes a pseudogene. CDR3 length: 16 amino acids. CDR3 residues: CASSFRTGEGLNGYTF. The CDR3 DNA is TGTGCCAGCAGCTTCCGGACAGGGGAAGGCCTGAATGGCTACACCTTC.